What follows is one TCR beta chain and its context. The ends lost 0 bases at V and 0 bases at J; junction bases unmatched: 17. The CDR3 covers 21 residues. Germline-derived CDR1 and CDR2 are MNHEY and SVGEGT. These data belong to a study of blood T cell repertoires in COVID-19. About the study: The United States, Italy and Spain provided the acute and convalescent COVID-19 samples. In each case, the material was cDNA or gDNA derived from T cells, B-cell-depleted T cells, or PBMCs.

In the original workflow: Amplified reference gene primers provided the basis for estimating nucleated cell counts. The data were produced by immunoSEQ multiplex PCR, yet TCRdb's version contains in-frame clones alone and is incomplete. That table is the source of V, J and clone size, and D and trimming were worked out from the DNA. The sample shows 200,000 or so clones, roughly nine tenths of them seen only once. The specimen sequenced was peripheral blood. This TCR was sampled from a man between 65 and 85 years old with active or convalescent COVID-19. The chain combines TRBV6-2 or TRBV6-3 with TRBJ2-1; TRBD1 aligns across 7 bases. The DNA of the CDR3 is TGTGCCAGCAGTTACTCGAGAAAGACACCCACTCGGGACAGCTCCTACAATGAGCAGTTCTTC. Amino acid sequence: CASSYSRKTPTRDSSYNEQFF.